Listed below are T cell receptor beta chains from one sample, sequenced in a study of sequential checkpoint blockade in melanoma. Generated by immunoSEQ multiplex PCR, the TCRdb table keeps only in-frame clones and is missing some. The sample includes about 17,000 clones, roughly 70% seen only once; the top ten take around 10%. The sequences come from CD8+ T cells sorted from blood (inferred from file names), collected from a patient given nivolumab and ipilimumab in sequence. The source of these receptors is a human donor with melanoma. CDR3s include the opening cysteine and the closing phenylalanine or tryptophan. D genes are given only for firm matches. Clone sizes are given selectively: once, few, many, or a class where the clone is expanded.

TRBV15	TRBD1	NA	TRBJ2-7	TGTGCCACCAGCAGCACAGGGGGCTCCCACTCCTACGAGCAGTACTTC	CATSSTGGSHSYEQYF
TRBV27	TRBD1	NA	TRBJ1-5	TGTGCCAGCAGACCTCAGGGGGCTTCTTATAGCAATCAGCCCCAGCATTTT	CASRPQGASYSNQPQHF
TRBV4-3	TRBD1	NA	TRBJ2-7	TGCGCCAGCAGCCAAGTCGCAGGGGGCGAATACGAGCAGTACTTC	CASSQVAGGEYEQYF
TRBV4-1	TRBD2	once	TRBJ2-7	TGCGCCAGCAGCCAAGACGGACTAGCGGACTCCTACGAGCAGTACTTC	CASSQDGLADSYEQYF
TRBV15	NA	once	TRBJ2-7	TGTGCCACCAGCGCCCCTTTCGGGAGCTCCTACGAGCAGTACTTC	CATSAPFGSSYEQYF
TRBV19	NA	NA	TRBJ2-3	TGTGCCAGTAGTATGGGCGGGGGACAGGTCGAGTATTTT	CASSMGGGQVEYF
TRBV27	NA	once	TRBJ2-1	TGTGCCAGCTCTCCTTGGCGGCAGAACAATGAGCAGTTCTTC	CASSPWRQNNEQFF
TRBV7-6	TRBD1	NA	TRBJ2-7	TGTGCCAGCAGCGTGGAGGAAGGGGGCGCCTACGAGCAGTACTTC	CASSVEEGGAYEQYF
TRBV6-1	NA	NA	TRBJ2-7	TGTGCCAGCAATCCCGGGACTCACTACGAGCAGTACTTC	CASNPGTHYEQYF
TRBV27	NA	once	TRBJ1-3	TGTGCCAGCAGTATCGGGGAGGAAACTGGAAACACCATATATTTT	CASSIGEETGNTIYF
TRBV5-3	TRBD2	NA	TRBJ2-5	TGTGCCAGAAGCTTGGTTAGCGGGGGGTCGGAGACCCAGTACTTC	CARSLVSGGSETQYF
TRBV7-3	NA	NA	TRBJ2-1	TGTGCCAGCAGCTACGGGGGGCGGCCCCAGGGTAATGAGCAGTTCTTC	CASSYGGRPQGNEQFF
TRBV21-1	NA	medium-sized	TRBJ2-7	TGTGCCAGCACCCCTGACGGGAGCCTAAACGAGCAGTACTTC	CASTPDGSLNEQYF
TRBV6-4	NA	NA	TRBJ1-2	TGTGCCAGCGCACCGGGGGGGAACTATGGCTACACCTTC	CASAPGGNYGYTF
TRBV11-3	NA	NA	TRBJ2-7	TGTGCCAGCAGCTTAGGCGGGGCGGTGTACGAGCAGTACTTC	CASSLGGAVYEQYF
TRBV9	TRBD2	NA	TRBJ2-7	TGTGCCAGCAGCGGCGGGACTACCTACGAGCAGTACTTC	CASSGGTTYEQYF
TRBV5-6	TRBD2	NA	TRBJ2-5	TGTGCCAGCAGCTTGGTCTCACTAGCGGGAGAAGAGACCCAGTACTTC	CASSLVSLAGEETQYF
TRBV27	NA	NA	TRBJ1-2	TGTGCCAGCAGTTTAGGGGGGGCTCCCTATGGCTACACCTTC	CASSLGGAPYGYTF
TRBV27	NA	NA	TRBJ1-6	TGTGCCAGCAGTTTAGGCAGGAATAATTCACCCCTCCACTTT	CASSLGRNNSPLHF
TRBV9	NA	few	TRBJ1-1	TGTGCCAGCAGCTCACCCCGACAGATCATGAACACTGAAGCTTTCTTT	CASSSPRQIMNTEAFF
TRBV19	NA	NA	TRBJ2-1	TGTGCCAGTAGTATAAAGGAGGGCTCCTACAATGAGCAGTTCTTC	CASSIKEGSYNEQFF
TRBV7-3	TRBD2	NA	TRBJ2-3	TGTGCCAGCAGCCACACGGGGGGGCGGACAGATACGCAGTATTTT	CASSHTGGRTDTQYF
TRBV4-1	NA	few	TRBJ1-1	TGCGCCAGCAGCCAAGTCGGCGACACAAGCACTGAAGCTTTCTTT	CASSQVGDTSTEAFF
TRBV10-3	TRBD1	NA	TRBJ1-5	TGTGCCGTCGGGACAGGGGATAGCAATCAGCCCCAGCATTTT	CAVGTGDSNQPQHF
TRBV7-2	NA	once	TRBJ2-7	TGTGCCAGCAGCTTTTCCGGGTCTTACGAGCAGTACTTC	CASSFSGSYEQYF
TRBV28	NA	NA	TRBJ1-3	TGTGCCAGCAGTCGGATAAGGGGCGGCTCGCGAAACACCATATATTTT	CASSRIRGGSRNTIYF
TRBV4-3	NA	NA	TRBJ1-1	TGCGCCAGCAGCCACAGGGGATCTGAAGCTTTCTTT	CASSHRGSEAFF
TRBV28	NA	few	TRBJ1-1	TGTGCCAGCAGGGCCGCCGGGATGAACACTGAAGCTTTCTTT	CASRAAGMNTEAFF
TRBV4-3	NA	NA	TRBJ1-1	TGCGCCAGCAGCCAAGATCCGGGGATGAACACTGAAGCTTTCTTT	CASSQDPGMNTEAFF
TRBV4-3	TRBD2	NA	TRBJ2-7	TGCGCCAGCAGCCAAGATATCGGGAGGGCCTTCTACGAGCAGTACTTC	CASSQDIGRAFYEQYF
TRBV11-3	NA	NA	TRBJ1-1	TGTGCCAGCAGCGCTAAGGGGTCATGGGCGAACACTGAAGCTTTCTTT	CASSAKGSWANTEAFF
TRBV2	TRBD1	NA	TRBJ2-7	TGTGCCAGTTACGACAGGGGCTCCTACGAGCAGTACTTC	CASYDRGSYEQYF
TRBV6-5	TRBD1	NA	TRBJ1-1	TGTGCCAGCAGTTTTCCCGGGACAGGGGGCGGCACTGAAGCTTTCTTT	CASSFPGTGGGTEAFF
TRBV6-5	NA	NA	TRBJ2-2	TGTGCCAGCAGTTACGGAGTCGGGGAGCTGTTTTTT	CASSYGVGELFF
TRBV7-9	TRBD2	NA	TRBJ2-1	TGTGCCAGCAGCGACAGAGCGGGGGAGGTAAGCTCCTACAATGAGCAGTTCTTC	CASSDRAGEVSSYNEQFF
TRBV5-5	NA	NA	TRBJ2-7	TGTGCCAGCAGCATTGGGACAGAGCAGTACTTC	CASSIGTEQYF
TRBV2	NA	NA	TRBJ2-7	TGTGCCAGCAGTGCCAGGATCACCTACGAGCAGTACTTC	CASSARITYEQYF
TRBV7-9	NA	NA	TRBJ1-2	TGTGCCAGCAGCGCACAGGGTGCGGGCTACACCTTC	CASSAQGAGYTF
TRBV6-4	TRBD1	NA	TRBJ2-5	TGTGCCAGCAGTGACTCACAGGGGCTCGAGACCCAGTACTTC	CASSDSQGLETQYF
TRBV29-1	TRBD1	NA	TRBJ1-2	TGCAGCGTTGATCCTAGGACAGGGGGTAAAGATGGCTACACCTTC	CSVDPRTGGKDGYTF
TRBV2	NA	NA	TRBJ2-3	TGTGCCAGCAGTGTTAGTCGACACACAGATACGCAGTATTTT	CASSVSRHTDTQYF
TRBV9	TRBD2	NA	TRBJ2-7	TGTGCCAGCAGCCGCGGGACTAGCGGGACCTTCTCCTACGAGCAGTACTTC	CASSRGTSGTFSYEQYF
TRBV5-4	TRBD2	NA	TRBJ2-2	TGTGCCAGCAGTGGGGGACTAAACACCGGGGAGCTGTTTTTT	CASSGGLNTGELFF
TRBV7-9	TRBD2	NA	TRBJ2-7	TGTGCCAGCAGCGCACCGGGACTAGGGAATTACGAGCAGTACTTC	CASSAPGLGNYEQYF
TRBV7-2	NA	NA	TRBJ2-3	TGTGCCAGCAGCTTAGGGGACTCCCCTGGGACAGATACGCAGTATTTT	CASSLGDSPGTDTQYF
TRBV15	TRBD1	NA	TRBJ1-4	TGTGCCACCAGCGGCCGGGACAGCCTTTTTAATGAAAAACTGTTTTTT	CATSGRDSLFNEKLFF
TRBV9	NA	NA	TRBJ1-2	TGTGCCAGCAGCTTAAAGTCGGTGACAGGTAAGGGGTCTTGGGGCTACACCTTC	CASSLKSVTGKGSWGYTF
TRBV7-9	NA	NA	TRBJ1-1	TGTGCCAGCAGCTCTACCGGGACAACGAACACTGAAGCTTTCTTT	CASSSTGTTNTEAFF
TRBV7-2	TRBD1	NA	TRBJ2-7	TGTGCCAGCAGCGGGGACAGGGGGTACGAGCAGTACTTC	CASSGDRGYEQYF
TRBV27	NA	few	TRBJ2-1	TGTGCCAGCAGTCCTGACAGGTCCAACCTCCGGACCCCCCCCAATGAGCAGTTCTTC	CASSPDRSNLRTPPNEQFF
TRBV19	TRBD1	NA	TRBJ2-7	TGTGCCAGTAGTAACGACAGGGGCGGGTTGGATGTGCAGTACTTC	CASSNDRGGLDVQYF